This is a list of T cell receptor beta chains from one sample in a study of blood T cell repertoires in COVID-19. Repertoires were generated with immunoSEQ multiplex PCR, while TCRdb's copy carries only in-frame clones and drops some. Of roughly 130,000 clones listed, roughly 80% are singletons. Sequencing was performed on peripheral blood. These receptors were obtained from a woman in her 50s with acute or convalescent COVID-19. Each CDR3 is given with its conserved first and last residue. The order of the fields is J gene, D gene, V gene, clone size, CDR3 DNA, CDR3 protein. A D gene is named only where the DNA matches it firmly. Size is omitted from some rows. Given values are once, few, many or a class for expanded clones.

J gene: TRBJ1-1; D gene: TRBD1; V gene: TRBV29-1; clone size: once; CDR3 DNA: TGCAGCGCCGTCAACAGGGGAAAAGCTTTCTTT; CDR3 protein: CSAVNRGKAFF
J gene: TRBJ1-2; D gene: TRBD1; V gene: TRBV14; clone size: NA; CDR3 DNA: TGTGCCAGCAGCCAAGATCCTGGACAGGGAAGAGGCGGCTACACCTTC; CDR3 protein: CASSQDPGQGRGGYTF
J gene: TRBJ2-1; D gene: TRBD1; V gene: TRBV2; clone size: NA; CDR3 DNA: TGTGCCAGCAGGACAGGGGGCTACAATGAGCAGTTCTTC; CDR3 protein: CASRTGGYNEQFF
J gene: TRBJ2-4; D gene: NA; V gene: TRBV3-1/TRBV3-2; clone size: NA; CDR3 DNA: TGTGCCAGCAGCCAAGTTATGTCGGGGGGCTACATTCAGTACTTC; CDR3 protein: CASSQVMSGGYIQYF
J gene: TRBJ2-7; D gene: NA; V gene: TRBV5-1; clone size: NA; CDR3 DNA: TGCGCCAGCAGCTTACCGGGGGTCGGGGAGCAGTACTTC; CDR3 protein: CASSLPGVGEQYF
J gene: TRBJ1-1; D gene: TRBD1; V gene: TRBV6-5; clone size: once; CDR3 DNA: TGTGCCAGCAGTTATAGGACAGGGGAGACTGAAGCTTTCTTT; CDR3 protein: CASSYRTGETEAFF
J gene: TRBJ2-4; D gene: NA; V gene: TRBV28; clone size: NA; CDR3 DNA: TGTGCCAGCAGTTTACTGCAGGGGTCGGAGGCCAAAAACATTCAGTACTTC; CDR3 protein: CASSLLQGSEAKNIQYF
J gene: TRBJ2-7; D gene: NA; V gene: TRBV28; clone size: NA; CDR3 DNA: TGTGCCAGCAGTTTATTTCAGGGGTCCTACGAGCAGTACTTC; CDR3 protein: CASSLFQGSYEQYF
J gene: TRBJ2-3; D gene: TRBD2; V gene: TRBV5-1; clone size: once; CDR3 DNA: TGCGCCAGCAGCTTGGCCGGGGGGAGGGCAGATACGCAGTATTTT; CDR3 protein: CASSLAGGRADTQYF
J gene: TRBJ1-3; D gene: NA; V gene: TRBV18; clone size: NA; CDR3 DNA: TGTGCCAGCTCGCCGGACAGACCAAGCCTCTCCTCTGGAAACACCATATATTTT; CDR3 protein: CASSPDRPSLSSGNTIYF
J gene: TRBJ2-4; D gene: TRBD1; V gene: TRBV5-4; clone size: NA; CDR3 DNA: TGTGCCAGCAGCACAGGGGTCGACAAAAACATTCAGTACTTC; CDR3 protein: CASSTGVDKNIQYF
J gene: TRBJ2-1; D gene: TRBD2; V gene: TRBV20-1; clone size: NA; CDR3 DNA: TGCAGTGCTAGTGACGTCGCGGGGGACTACAATGAGCAGTTCTTC; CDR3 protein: CSASDVAGDYNEQFF
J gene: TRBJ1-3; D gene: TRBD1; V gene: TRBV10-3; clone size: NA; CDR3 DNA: TGTGCCACCACGGGACAGGCCGACTCTGGAAACACCATATATTTT; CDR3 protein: CATTGQADSGNTIYF
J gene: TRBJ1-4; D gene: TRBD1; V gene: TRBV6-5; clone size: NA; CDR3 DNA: TGTGCCAGCAGGGACCCGGACAGGGGAAAAGAAAAACTGTTTTTT; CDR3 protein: CASRDPDRGKEKLFF
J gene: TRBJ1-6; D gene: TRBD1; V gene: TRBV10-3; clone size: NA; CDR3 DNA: TGTGCCATCAGTCCGTGGACAGGGGAGCGTTCACCCCTCCACTTT; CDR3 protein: CAISPWTGERSPLHF
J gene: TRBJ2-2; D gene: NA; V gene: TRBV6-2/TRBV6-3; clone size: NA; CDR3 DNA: TGTGCCAGCAGTTACGATGCCCGACGACAGCTTAACACCGGGGAGCTGTTTTTT; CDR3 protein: CASSYDARRQLNTGELFF
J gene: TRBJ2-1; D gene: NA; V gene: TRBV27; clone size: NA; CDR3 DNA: TGTGCCAGCAGTCCTCAGCGTTACAATGAGCAGTTCTTC; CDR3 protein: CASSPQRYNEQFF
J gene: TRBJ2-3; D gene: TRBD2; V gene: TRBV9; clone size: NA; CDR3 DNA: TGTGCCAGCAGCGATAACCCCGGGGGGGATCGGTCAGATACGCAGTATTTT; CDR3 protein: CASSDNPGGDRSDTQYF
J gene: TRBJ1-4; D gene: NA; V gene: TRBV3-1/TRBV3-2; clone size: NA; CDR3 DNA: TGTGCCAGCAGCCAAGACGGAGGAGTTGAAAAACTGTTTTTT; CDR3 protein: CASSQDGGVEKLFF
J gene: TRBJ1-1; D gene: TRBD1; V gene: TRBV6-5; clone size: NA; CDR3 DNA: TGTGCCAGCAGCCCGGGACAGGGAACCACTGAAGCTTTCTTT; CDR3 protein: CASSPGQGTTEAFF
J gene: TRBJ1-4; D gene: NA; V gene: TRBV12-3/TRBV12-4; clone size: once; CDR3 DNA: TGTGCCAGCAGCCGCCGGCCACAGGAAAAACTGTTTTTT; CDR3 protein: CASSRRPQEKLFF
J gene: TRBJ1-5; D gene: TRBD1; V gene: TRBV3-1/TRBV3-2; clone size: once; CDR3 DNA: TGTGCCAGCAGCCAAAGCCCTTTAGCAGGGGGAGCTCAGCCCCAGCATTTT; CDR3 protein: CASSQSPLAGGAQPQHF
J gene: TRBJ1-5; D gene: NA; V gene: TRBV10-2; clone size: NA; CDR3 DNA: TGCGCCAGCATGGGTTCCTCCGCAGGGGATCAGCCCCAGCATTTT; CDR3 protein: CASMGSSAGDQPQHF
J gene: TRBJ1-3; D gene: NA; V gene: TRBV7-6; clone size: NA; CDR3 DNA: TGTGCCAGCAGCTTAGAAGACAGCTCTGGAAACACCATATATTTT; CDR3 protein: CASSLEDSSGNTIYF
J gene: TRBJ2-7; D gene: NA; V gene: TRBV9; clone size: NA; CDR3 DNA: TGTGCCAGCAGCGTAGAGGGGGGGCCCTACGAGCAGTACTTC; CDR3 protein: CASSVEGGPYEQYF
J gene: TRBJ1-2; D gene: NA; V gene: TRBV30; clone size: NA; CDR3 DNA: TGTGCCTGGAGTGTACTCAGGGATGGCTACACCTTC; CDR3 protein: CAWSVLRDGYTF
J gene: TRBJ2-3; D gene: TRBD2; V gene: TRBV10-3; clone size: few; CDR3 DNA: TGTGCCATCAGTGAGTCAACCACGGCGCCGGGCGGGGGGGCGTCAAATACGCAGTATTTT; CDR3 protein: CAISESTTAPGGGASNTQYF
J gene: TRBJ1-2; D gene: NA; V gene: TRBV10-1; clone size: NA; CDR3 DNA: TGCGCCAGCAGCCCGATCAGGGGCGCCGGCTACACCTTC; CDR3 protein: CASSPIRGAGYTF
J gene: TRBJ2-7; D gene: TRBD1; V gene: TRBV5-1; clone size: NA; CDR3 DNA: TGCGCCAGCAGCAGGCAGGGGGACGAGCAGTACTTC; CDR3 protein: CASSRQGDEQYF
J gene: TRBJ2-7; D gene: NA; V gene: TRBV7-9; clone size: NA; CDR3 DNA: TGTGCCAGCAGCTTAGTGGCACAGGGACCCTACGAGCAGTACTTC; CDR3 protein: CASSLVAQGPYEQYF
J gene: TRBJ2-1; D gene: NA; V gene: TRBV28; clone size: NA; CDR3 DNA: TGTGCCAGCAGTTCACGGAATGAGCAGTTCTTC; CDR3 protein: CASSSRNEQFF
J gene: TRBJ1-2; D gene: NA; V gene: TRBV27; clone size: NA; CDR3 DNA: TGTGCCAGCAGACCTTTGGGCCAGGCCTATGGCTACACCTTC; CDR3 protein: CASRPLGQAYGYTF
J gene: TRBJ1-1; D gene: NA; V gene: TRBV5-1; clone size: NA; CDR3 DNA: TGCGCCAGCAGCTTACAGAGGAACACTGAAGCTTTCTTT; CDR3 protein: CASSLQRNTEAFF
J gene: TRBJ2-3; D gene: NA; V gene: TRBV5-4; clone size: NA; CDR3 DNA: TGTGCCAGCAGCTTGGGGGCCAGGGGAGGGACAGATACGCAGTATTTT; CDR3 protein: CASSLGARGGTDTQYF
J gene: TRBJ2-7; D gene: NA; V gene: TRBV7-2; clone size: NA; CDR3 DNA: TGTGCCAGCACACCGCCCCTCGGCTACGAGCAGTACTTC; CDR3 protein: CASTPPLGYEQYF
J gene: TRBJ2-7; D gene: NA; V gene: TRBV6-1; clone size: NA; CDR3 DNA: TGTGCCAGCAGTGAAGTGGGCCAGGGTCGCGAGCAGTACTTC; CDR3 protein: CASSEVGQGREQYF
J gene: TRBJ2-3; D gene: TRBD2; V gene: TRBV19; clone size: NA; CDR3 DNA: TGTGCCAGTAGTGCCCAGCGGGGGTCCACAGATACGCAGTATTTT; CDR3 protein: CASSAQRGSTDTQYF
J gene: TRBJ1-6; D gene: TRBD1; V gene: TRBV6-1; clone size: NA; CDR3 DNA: TGTGCCAGCAGTGAAGCGCTTCTCGGACAGGGGATTCGCTCACCCCTCCACTTT; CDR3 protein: CASSEALLGQGIRSPLHF
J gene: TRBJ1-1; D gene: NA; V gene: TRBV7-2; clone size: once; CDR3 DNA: TGTGCCAGCAGCTTAGGCAGGGTGGGGTACACTGAAGCTTTCTTT; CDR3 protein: CASSLGRVGYTEAFF
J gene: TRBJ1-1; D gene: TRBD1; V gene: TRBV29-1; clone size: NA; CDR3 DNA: TGCAGCGTGGGGGACAGGGGGCAAACTGAAGCTTTCTTT; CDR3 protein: CSVGDRGQTEAFF
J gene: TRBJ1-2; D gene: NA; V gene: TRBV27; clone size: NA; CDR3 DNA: TGTGCCAGCAGCTTACGAGGAAACTATGGCTACACCTTC; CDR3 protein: CASSLRGNYGYTF
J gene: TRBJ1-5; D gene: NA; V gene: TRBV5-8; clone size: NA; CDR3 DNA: TGTGCCAGCAGCTTGTATGGCGCAGGGTTCACTCAGCCCCAGCATTTT; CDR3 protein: CASSLYGAGFTQPQHF
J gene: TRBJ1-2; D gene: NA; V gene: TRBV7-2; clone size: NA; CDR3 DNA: TGTGCCAGCAGGGGGGGGCAGACCTATGGCTACACCTTC; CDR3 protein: CASRGGQTYGYTF
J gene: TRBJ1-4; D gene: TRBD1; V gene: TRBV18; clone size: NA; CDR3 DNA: TGTGCCAGCTCACACACCACAGGGGTGGATGAAAAACTGTTTTTT; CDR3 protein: CASSHTTGVDEKLFF
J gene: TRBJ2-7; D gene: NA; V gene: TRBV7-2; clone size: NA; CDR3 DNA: TGTGCCAGCAGCTTAGGTAGAGGCGAGCAGTACTTC; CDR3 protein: CASSLGRGEQYF
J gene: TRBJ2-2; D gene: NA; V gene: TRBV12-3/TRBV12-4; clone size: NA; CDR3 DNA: TGTGCCAGCAGTTTCCGGAACACCGGGGAGCTGTTTTTT; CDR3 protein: CASSFRNTGELFF
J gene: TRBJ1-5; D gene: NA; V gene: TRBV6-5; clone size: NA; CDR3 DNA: TGTGCCAGCAGTTACTCTCCAGGGGACAATCAGCCCCAGCATTTT; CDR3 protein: CASSYSPGDNQPQHF
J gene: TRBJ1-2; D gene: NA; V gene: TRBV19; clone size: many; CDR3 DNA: TGTGCCAGTAGTGAACCAGGGATCAGCTATGGCTACACCTTC; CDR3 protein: CASSEPGISYGYTF
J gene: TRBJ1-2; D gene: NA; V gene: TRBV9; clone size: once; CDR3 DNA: TGTGCCAGCAGCGCGCGAATTTGGACAGATACCTCAGACTTATATGGCTACACCTTC; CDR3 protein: CASSARIWTDTSDLYGYTF
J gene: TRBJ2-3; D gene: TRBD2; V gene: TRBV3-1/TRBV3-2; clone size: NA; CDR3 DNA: TGTGCCAGCAGCCCGGGACTAGCGGGGGGGACAGATACGCAGTATTTT; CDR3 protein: CASSPGLAGGTDTQYF
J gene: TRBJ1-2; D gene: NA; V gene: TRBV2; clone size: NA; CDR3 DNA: TGTGCCAAGGGGTCAGAAAACTATGGCTACACCTTC; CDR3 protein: CAKGSENYGYTF
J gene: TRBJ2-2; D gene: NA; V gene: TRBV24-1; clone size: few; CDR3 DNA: TGTGCCACCAGTGCCCCCGTAGAGACCGGGGAGCTGTTTTTT; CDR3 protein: CATSAPVETGELFF
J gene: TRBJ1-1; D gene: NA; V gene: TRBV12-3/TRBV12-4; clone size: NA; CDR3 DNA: TGTGCCAGCAGTTTTAGCAACACTGAAGCTTTCTTT; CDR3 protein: CASSFSNTEAFF
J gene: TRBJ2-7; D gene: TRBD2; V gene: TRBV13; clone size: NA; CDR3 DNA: TGTGCCAGCAGTCCCACTAGCGGACCGAACTACGAGCAGTACTTC; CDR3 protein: CASSPTSGPNYEQYF